This T cell receptor (beta chain) came from a study of T cell responses to AZD1222 COVID-19 vaccine. TCRdb's table, derived via immunoSEQ multiplex PCR, lists solely in-frame clones and lacks some. The sample includes approximately 84,000 clones, 70% to 90% seen only once; the top ten take 10%. The CDR3 consists of 14 residues. V lost 4 bases and J lost 6, with 13 bases in between. Germline assignment: CDR1 SGHNT and CDR2 YYREEE (reference sequence). The rearrangement uses TRBV5-4 and TRBJ1-4; D possibly corresponds to TRBD1 (6 bases). The material sequenced was peripheral blood, taken 28 days after the second AZD1222 dose. The sequence derives from an adult who received the AZD1222 COVID-19 vaccine. CDR3: CASSGGGADEKLFF. Written as DNA, the CDR3 is TGTGCCAGCAGCGGGGGGGGCGCAGATGAAAAACTGTTTTTT.